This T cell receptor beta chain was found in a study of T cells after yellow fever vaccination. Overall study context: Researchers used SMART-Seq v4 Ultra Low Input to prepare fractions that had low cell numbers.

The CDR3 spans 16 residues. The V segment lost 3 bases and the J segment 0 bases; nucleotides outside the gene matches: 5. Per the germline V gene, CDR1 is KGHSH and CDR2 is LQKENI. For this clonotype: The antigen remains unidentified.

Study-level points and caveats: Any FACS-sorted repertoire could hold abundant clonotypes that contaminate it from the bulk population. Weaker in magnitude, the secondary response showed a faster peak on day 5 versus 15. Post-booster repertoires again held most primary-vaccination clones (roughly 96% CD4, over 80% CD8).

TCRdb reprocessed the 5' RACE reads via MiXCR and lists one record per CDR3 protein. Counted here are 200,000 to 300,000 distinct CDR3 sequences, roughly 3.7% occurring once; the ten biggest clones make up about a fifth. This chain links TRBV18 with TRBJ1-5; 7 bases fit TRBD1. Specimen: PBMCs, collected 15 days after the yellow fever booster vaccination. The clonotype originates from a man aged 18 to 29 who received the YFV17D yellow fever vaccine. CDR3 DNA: TGTGCCAGCTCACCTACAGGGGATTCTAGCAATCAGCCCCAGCATTTT. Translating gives CASSPTGDSSNQPQHF.